Given below is one T cell receptor beta chain in context. Its specificity is not known. This sample is part of a study of graft-versus-host responses after intestinal transplantation. Study context: Recipients received multivisceral, liver-intestinal, or isolated intestinal transplants. Uniformly, recipients were administered anti-thymocyte globulin induction with subsequent tacrolimus and steroids for two to three years.

The data were produced by immunoSEQ multiplex PCR, yet TCRdb's version contains in-frame clones alone and is incomplete. The data contain fewer than 20,000 clones, around 79% of them singletons. This CDR3 is 16 amino acids long. The V gene's germline CDR1 is SGDLS and CDR2 YYNGEE. The ends were cut back, 0 bases at V and 8 bases at J, with 20 bases in the middle. Study-level results: Early HvG declines after transplant were associated with peak circulating GvH clone levels. GvH clones detected in recipient marrow included some appearing first in ileum or blood.

Tissue processing of the graft released intraepithelial and lamina propria lymphocytes from it. The sequence was obtained from a human patient who received an intestinal transplant, so some T cells may come from the graft donor. This sequence joins TRBV9 and TRBJ1-2, with D perhaps matching TRBD1 (6 bases). Sequencing was performed on ileum tissue, taken roughly 490 days after intestinal transplant. In nucleotides, the CDR3 is TGTGCCAGCAGCGTAGATGGGACACGGATTCATGGAGGCTACACCTTC. Protein sequence: CASSVDGTRIHGGYTF.